This T cell receptor (beta chain) derives from a study of cytomegalovirus exposure and HLA in healthy donors. The study's findings and limits: An Asian-associated ancestry cluster reportedly showed fewer N-insertions than the approximately 700-donor mean in a later analysis.

Germline CDR1 reads WSHSY; CDR2 reads SAAADI. CDR3 size: 15 residues. Trimming removed 8 bases from V and 0 bases from J; junction bases left unmatched: 8. For this clone: Antigen specificity is unknown.

The PCR employed 60 Vbeta primers together with 13 Jbeta primers. Assay: immunoSEQ multiplex PCR; the TCRdb copy retains only in-frame clones and omits some. The repertoire holds around 150,000 clones, with 65% to 90% as singletons. The gene calls are TRBV10-2 and TRBJ2-7, with 9 positions matching TRBD2. The TCR sequence derives from a woman aged 18-29 years in good health and CMV-seronegative. The sequenced sample was PBMCs. This CDR3 reads CASGPSGATSYEQYF. CDR3 bases: TGCGCCAGCGGACCTAGCGGGGCCACCTCCTACGAGCAGTACTTC.